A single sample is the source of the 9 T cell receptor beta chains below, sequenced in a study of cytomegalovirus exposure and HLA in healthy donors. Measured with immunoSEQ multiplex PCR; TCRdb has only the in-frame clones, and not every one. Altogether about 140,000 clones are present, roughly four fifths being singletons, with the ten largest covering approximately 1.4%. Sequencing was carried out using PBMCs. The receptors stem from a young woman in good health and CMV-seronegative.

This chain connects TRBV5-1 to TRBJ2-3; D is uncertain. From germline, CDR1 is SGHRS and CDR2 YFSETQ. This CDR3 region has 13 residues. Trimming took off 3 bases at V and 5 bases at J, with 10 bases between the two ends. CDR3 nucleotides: TGCGCCAGCAGCTCCCTCACAGAAGATACGCAGTATTTT. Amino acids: CASSSLTEDTQYF.

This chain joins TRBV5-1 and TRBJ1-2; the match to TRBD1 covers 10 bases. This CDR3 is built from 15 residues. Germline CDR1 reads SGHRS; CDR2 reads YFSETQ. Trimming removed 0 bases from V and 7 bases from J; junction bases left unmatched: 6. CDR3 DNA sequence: TGCGCCAGCAGCTTGGCCGACAGGGGGCTTAGTGGCTACACCTTC. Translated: CASSLADRGLSGYTF.

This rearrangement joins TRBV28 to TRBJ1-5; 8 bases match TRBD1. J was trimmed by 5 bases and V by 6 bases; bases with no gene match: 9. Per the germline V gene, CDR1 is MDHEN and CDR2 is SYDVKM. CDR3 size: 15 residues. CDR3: CASSRTGFVDQPQHF. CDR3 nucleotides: TGTGCCAGCAGCAGGACAGGGTTTGTGGATCAGCCCCAGCATTTT. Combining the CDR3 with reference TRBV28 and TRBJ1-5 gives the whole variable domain DVKVTQSSRYLVKRTGEKVFLECVQDMDHENMFWYRQDPGLGLRLIYFSYDVKMKEKGDIPEGYSVSREKKERFSLILESASTNQTSMYLCASSRTGFVDQPQHFGDGTRLSIL.

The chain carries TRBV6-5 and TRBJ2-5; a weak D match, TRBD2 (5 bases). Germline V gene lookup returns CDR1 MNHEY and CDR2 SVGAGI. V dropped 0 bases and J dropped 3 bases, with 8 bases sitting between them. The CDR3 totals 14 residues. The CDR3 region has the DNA TGTGCCAGCAGTTACTCGCTAGCAGAAGAGACCCAGTACTTC. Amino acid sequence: CASSYSLAEETQYF.

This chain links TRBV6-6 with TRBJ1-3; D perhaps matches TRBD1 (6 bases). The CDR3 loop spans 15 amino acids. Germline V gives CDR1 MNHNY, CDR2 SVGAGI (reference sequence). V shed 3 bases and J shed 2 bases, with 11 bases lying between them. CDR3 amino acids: CASSYSQGTGNTIYF. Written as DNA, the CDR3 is TGTGCCAGCAGTTATTCACAGGGAACTGGAAACACCATATATTTT.

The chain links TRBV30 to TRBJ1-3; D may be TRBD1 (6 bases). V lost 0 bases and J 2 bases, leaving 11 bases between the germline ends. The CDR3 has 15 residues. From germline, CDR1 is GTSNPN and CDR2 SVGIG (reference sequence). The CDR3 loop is CAWSVRGAAGNTIYF. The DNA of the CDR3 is TGTGCCTGGAGTGTACGGGGGGCTGCTGGAAACACCATATATTTT.

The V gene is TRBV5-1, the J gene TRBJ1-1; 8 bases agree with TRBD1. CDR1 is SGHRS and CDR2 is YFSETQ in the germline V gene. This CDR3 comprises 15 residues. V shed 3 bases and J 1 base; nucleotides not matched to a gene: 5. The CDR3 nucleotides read TGCGCCAGCAGCTCTAAGGGACAGGCGAACACTGAAGCTTTCTTT. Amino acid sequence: CASSSKGQANTEAFF.

The chain's CDR3 is CASSGGVNTEAFF. For the CDR3, the DNA is TGTGCCAGCAGTGGGGGGGTGAACACTGAAGCTTTCTTT. V is TRBV6-5 and J is TRBJ1-1; D perhaps matches TRBD1 (5 bases). The germline gives CDR1 MNHEY, CDR2 SVGAGI. The CDR3 covers 13 residues. The V and J ends lost 5 bases and 0 bases respectively, with 7 bases between them.

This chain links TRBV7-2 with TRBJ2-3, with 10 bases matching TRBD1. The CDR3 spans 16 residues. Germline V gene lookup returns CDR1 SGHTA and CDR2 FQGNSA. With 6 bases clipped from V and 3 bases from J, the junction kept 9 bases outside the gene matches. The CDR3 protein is CASSKPGQGKTDTQYF. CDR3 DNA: TGTGCCAGCAGTAAACCGGGACAGGGGAAGACAGATACGCAGTATTTT.